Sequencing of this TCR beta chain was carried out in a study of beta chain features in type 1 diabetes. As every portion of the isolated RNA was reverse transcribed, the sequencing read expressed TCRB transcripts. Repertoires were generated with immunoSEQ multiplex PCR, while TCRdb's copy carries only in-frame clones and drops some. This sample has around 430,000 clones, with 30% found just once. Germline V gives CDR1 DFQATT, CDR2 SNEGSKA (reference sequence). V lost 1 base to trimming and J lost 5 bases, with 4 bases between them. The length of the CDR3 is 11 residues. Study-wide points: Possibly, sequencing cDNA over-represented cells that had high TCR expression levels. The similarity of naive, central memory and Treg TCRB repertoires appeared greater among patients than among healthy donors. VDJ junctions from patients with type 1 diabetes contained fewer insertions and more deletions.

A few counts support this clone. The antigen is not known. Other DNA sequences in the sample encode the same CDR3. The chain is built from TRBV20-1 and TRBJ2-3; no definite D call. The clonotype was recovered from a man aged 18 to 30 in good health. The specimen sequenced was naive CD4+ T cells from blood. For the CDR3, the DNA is TGCAGTGCTAGAGTCGGAGATACGCAGTATTTT. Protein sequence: CSARVGDTQYF.